The 7 T cell receptor beta chains listed next were all sequenced from one sample in a study of shared T cell receptors in the human thymus. The repertoire was sequenced with immunoSEQ multiplex PCR; TCRdb's copy has only in-frame clones and lacks some. The sample includes 500,000 to 850,000 clones, around 87% of them seen just once. This sample also appeared in a second study, on human thymus T cells.

The sequencing sample was made of thymocytes. The receptors were gathered from a boy in the first two years of life with a congenital heart defect.

The chain combines TRBV5-1 with TRBJ2-2; D might be TRBD2 (5 bases). There are 17 residues in the CDR3. CDR1 and CDR2 from the germline V gene are SGHRS and YFSETQ. Trimming stripped 6 bases from V and 6 bases from J, with 24 bases between. CDR3 amino acids: CASTGPRVGDGAGELFF. The CDR3, as DNA: TGCGCCAGCACGGGCCCCCGGGTCGGGGATGGGGCCGGGGAGCTGTTTTTT.

The chain joins TRBV4-1 to TRBJ1-5; 11 nucleotides match TRBD1. J was trimmed by 0 bases and V by 1 base; bases with no gene match: 17. The CDR3 length is 22 residues. CDR1 is MGHRA and CDR2 is YSYEKL in the germline V gene. Here the CDR3 reads CASSQAPSGDRGIPYSNQPQHF. CDR3 sequence (DNA): TGCGCCAGCAGCCAAGCTCCGTCCGGGGACAGGGGGATACCCTATAGCAATCAGCCCCAGCATTTT.

This clone was observed a handful of times. The rearrangement uses TRBV21-1 and TRBJ2-5; no check of the table's D call, TRBD2, against the DNA was made. TRBV21-1 is classified as a pseudogene. There are 17 residues in the CDR3. The CDR3, as DNA: TGTGCCAGCAGCAAGCGGGCAGGCCGGCGCCCCCAAGAGACCCAGTACTTC. Its protein product is CASSKRAGRRPQETQYF.

The genes are TRBV19 and TRBJ1-5; TRBD1 matches at 9 bases. Looked up from germline, CDR1 is LNHDA and CDR2 is SQIVND (reference sequence). This CDR3 has 17 amino acids. V was clipped by 3 bases and J by 0 bases; unmatched bases: 6. The CDR3 spells CASSIHWTGDSNQPQHF. The CDR3 nucleotides read TGTGCCAGTAGTATCCATTGGACAGGGGATAGCAATCAGCCCCAGCATTTT. Combining the CDR3 with reference TRBV19 and TRBJ1-5 gives the whole variable domain DGGITQSPKYLFRKEGQNVTLSCEQNLNHDAMYWYRQDPGQGLRLIYYSQIVNDFQKGDIAEGYSVSREKKESFPLTVTSAQKNPTAFYLCASSIHWTGDSNQPQHFGDGTRLSIL.

The chain has TRBV5-6 and TRBJ2-1; 12 bases match TRBD2. Trimming cost V 1 base and J 7 bases; bases outside gene matches: 9. In germline, CDR1 is SGHDT, CDR2 YYEEEE. The CDR3 totals 17 residues. Here the CDR3 reads CASSLPLTSGSLNEQFF. In DNA form, the CDR3 reads TGTGCCAGCAGCTTGCCGTTGACTAGCGGGAGTTTGAATGAGCAGTTCTTC.

This chain links TRBV18 with TRBJ2-7; 10 bases map to TRBD2. The CDR3 is made up of 15 amino acids. Trimming at V came to 6 bases and at J to 0 bases, leaving 5 bases not matched to a gene. Germline CDR1 KGHSH, CDR2 LQKENI. The CDR3 DNA reads as TGTGCCAGCTCGCATACTAGCGGGACCTCCTACGAGCAGTACTTC. Translation gives CASSHTSGTSYEQYF.

This clone showed up just once. The V call is TRBV5-5, the J call TRBJ2-7; 8 nucleotides agree with TRBD1. V lost 3 bases to trimming and J lost 2 bases; unmatched junction nucleotides: 7. There are 15 residues in the CDR3. Germline V gene sequence: CDR1 SGHKS, CDR2 YYEKEE (reference sequence). CDR3 sequence: CASSWGQEVPYEQYF. CDR3 DNA sequence: TGTGCCAGCAGCTGGGGACAGGAGGTCCCCTACGAGCAGTACTTC.